What follows describes a single T cell receptor beta chain. Antigen: not known. The CDR3 has 15 residues. Germline lookup yields CDR1 LNHDA and CDR2 SQIVND (reference sequence). Trimming at V came to 7 bases and at J to 3 bases, leaving 7 bases not matched to a gene. These data come from a study of cytomegalovirus exposure and HLA in healthy donors. Study conclusions and caveats: Fewer than 200 TCR beta chains were listed as cytomegalovirus-associated.

Only in-frame clones appear in the TCRdb table, and some are missing; sequencing was by immunoSEQ multiplex PCR. This table holds about 65,000 clones, about 94% found once. Sequencing was carried out using PBMCs. The TCR was taken from a man in his late teens or twenties in good health and CMV-seropositive. The gene calls are TRBV19 and TRBJ2-1; 9 nucleotides agree with TRBD1. The CDR3 DNA reads as TGTGCCAGTAACCTAGGACAGGGGATCTACAATGAGCAGTTCTTC. It codes for CASNLGQGIYNEQFF.